The 3 T cell receptor beta chains presented below share a single source sample, sequenced in a study of control samples from healthy donors and cancer patients. The protocol was immunoSEQ multiplex PCR, while the TCRdb copy is restricted to in-frame clones and leaves out a portion. The sample includes 70,000 to 80,000 clones, roughly 89% of them seen just once. The sequenced material came from PBMCs. Receptors were obtained from an older woman with head and neck cancer.

The CDR3: CASSLEGQRTSGRGTDTQYF. CDR3 coding DNA: TGCGCCAGCAGCTTGGAGGGACAGAGGACTAGCGGGAGGGGAACAGATACGCAGTATTTT. V gene TRBV5-1 combines with J gene TRBJ2-3; TRBD2 aligns across 15 bases. The trim removed 0 bases at V and 3 bases at J, leaving 11 bases unmatched. The CDR3 length is 20 residues. Germline CDR1 reads SGHRS; CDR2 reads YFSETQ.

This chain connects TRBV5-1 to TRBJ1-4; 10 bases map to TRBD1. Germline-derived CDR1 and CDR2 are SGHRS and YFSETQ. The V and J ends lost 4 bases and 8 bases, in that order; junction bases with no gene match: 5. The CDR3 runs 14 residues. The CDR3 DNA reads TGCGCCAGCAGCACTGGGACAGGGGACGAAAAACTGTTTTTT. As protein: CASSTGTGDEKLFF.

The V gene is TRBV5-1, the J gene TRBJ2-7, with D unclear. The CDR3 totals 15 residues. V lost 4 bases to trimming and J lost 2 bases, with 16 bases between them. Per germline, CDR1 SGHRS and CDR2 YFSETQ. The CDR3 DNA reads as TGCGCCAGCAGCCCCTCCTCCCAAGGGACCTACGAGCAGTACTTC. Encoded protein: CASSPSSQGTYEQYF.